This T cell receptor beta chain emerged from a study of shared clonotypes between healthy human individuals. The table came from immunoSEQ multiplex PCR; TCRdb's copy has only in-frame clones and leaves some out. This sample has more than 1.2 million clones, with about 98.5% found just once. The authors divided CD4+ cells into CD45RA+ naive and CD45RA-negative memory subsets. The CDR3 has 17 amino acids. The ends lost 0 bases at V and 2 bases at J; junction bases unmatched: 5. Germline-derived CDR1 and CDR2 are KGHSH and LQKENI. In the case of this clone: Its target is not known.

Findings and limits, study-wide: There were few donors, and this limited the genetic and exposure-history diversity represented. Memory subsets generally showed lower estimated richness than naive subsets.

The chain has TRBV18 and TRBJ2-2; 8 nucleotides line up with TRBD2. What was sequenced was naive CD4+ T cells sorted from blood. Described subset: CD45RA+ positively selected. The TCR originated in a man aged 25-45 years in good health. The CDR3, as DNA: TGTGCCAGCTCACCACCCGGACTAGCTCTTAACACCGGGGAGCTGTTTTTT. Protein product: CASSPPGLALNTGELFF. Full variable domain (missing parts from reference TRBV18 and TRBJ2-2): NAGVMQNPRHLVRRRGQEARLRCSPMKGHSHVYWYRQLPEEGLKFMVYLQKENIIDESGMPKERFSAEFPKEGPSILRIQQVVRGDSAAYFCASSPPGLALNTGELFFGEGSRLTVL.